This T cell receptor beta chain emerged from a study of T-cell memory formation after mild COVID-19. 5'RACE with constant-segment primers yielded barcoded, UMI-tagged TCR alpha and TCR beta cDNA libraries. TCRdb re-called the 5' RACE reads through MiXCR, storing one row per CDR3 protein. There are 210,000 or so distinct CDR3 sequences in the sample; more than 25% occur only once, and approximately 10% lies in the top ten. This CDR3 has 15 amino acids. Trimming left V 8 bases short and J 0 bases short, with 15 bases between. The germline CDR1 and CDR2 sequences are SGHTA and FQGNSA. This clonotype has only a few counts.

The chain has TRBV7-2 and TRBJ2-3; possible D gene TRBD2, 5 bases. The TCR originated in an adult woman who had mild COVID-19 (a few samples of this study predate the infection). Cell type and time point are not known. The sequenced material came from PBMCs or a T cell subset sorted from them (not recorded which). CDR3 coding DNA: TGTGCCAGCGGGGAAGGACTCTCAAGCACAGATACGCAGTATTTT. This sequence encodes CASGEGLSSTDTQYF.